The clone carrying this TCR beta chain was detected a few times. V was pared by 10 bases and J by 5 bases, with 23 bases between. The CDR3 runs to 15 residues. Germline V lookup: CDR1 MNHNY, CDR2 SVGAGI (reference sequence). The data derive from a study of blood T cell repertoires in COVID-19. Across the study: Some COVID-19 samples were acute and others convalescent; all came from the United States, Italy and Spain. Sources were T cells, B-cell-depleted T cells, or PBMCs; the material itself was cDNA or gDNA.

TCRdb's table, derived via immunoSEQ multiplex PCR, lists solely in-frame clones and lacks some. The sample has just under 150,000 clones, about nine tenths seen once. Sequencing was carried out using peripheral blood. This receptor was taken from a man aged 50-59 years who had recovered from COVID-19. The rearrangement links TRBV6-6 to TRBJ1-1, with D perhaps TRBD1 (6 bases). CDR3 DNA sequence: TGTGCCATAAGTAGCACAGGGATATCGGGTACTGAAGCTTTCTTT. This codes for CAISSTGISGTEAFF.